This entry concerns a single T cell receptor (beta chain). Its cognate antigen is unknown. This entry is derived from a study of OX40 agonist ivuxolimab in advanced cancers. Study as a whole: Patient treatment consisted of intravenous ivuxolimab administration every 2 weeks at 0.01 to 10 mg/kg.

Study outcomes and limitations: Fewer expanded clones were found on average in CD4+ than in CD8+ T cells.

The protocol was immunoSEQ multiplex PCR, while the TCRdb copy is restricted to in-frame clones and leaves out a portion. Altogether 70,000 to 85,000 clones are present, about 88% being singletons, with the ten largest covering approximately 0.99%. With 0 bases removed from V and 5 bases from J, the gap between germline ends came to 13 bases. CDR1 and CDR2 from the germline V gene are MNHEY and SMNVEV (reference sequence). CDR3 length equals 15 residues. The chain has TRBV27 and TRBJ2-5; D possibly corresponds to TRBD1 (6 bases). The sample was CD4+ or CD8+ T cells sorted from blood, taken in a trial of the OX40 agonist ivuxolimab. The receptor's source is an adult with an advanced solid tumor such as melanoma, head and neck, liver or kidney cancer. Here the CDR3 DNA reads TGTGCCAGCAGTTTATCGTACAGGGATGAGGAGACCCAGTACTTC. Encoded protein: CASSLSYRDEETQYF.